The sequence of this TCR beta chain was determined in a study of vaccination and CD4 T cells after COVID-19. Looking at the study overall: In culture, cells were exposed to overlapping spike peptides from SARS-CoV-2, HCoV-NL63, HCoV-OC43 and HCoV-229E.

Note on this clonotype: Its antigen is still unknown.

Germline V gives CDR1 DFQATT, CDR2 SNEGSKA (reference sequence). Deletions cut 7 bases from V and 7 bases from J, with 16 bases between. The CDR3 is 12 residues long. The Oncomine TCR Beta short-read assay generated sequence data from the DNA of cultured CD4+ T cells. TCRdb used MiXCR to reprocess the PCR reads, holding one entry per CDR3 protein. The data contain fewer than 20,000 distinct CDR3 sequences, less than 70% of them singletons. Sample treatment: roughly 10-day PBMC culture with coronavirus spike peptide pools or control peptides (ViraFEST assay). A few million PBMCs per well were cultured with 9 to 10 IU/ml IL-2 and 9 to 10 ug/ml peptide pools.

The chain carries TRBV20-1 and TRBJ1-2, with D maybe TRBD1 (5 bases). Specimen: CD4+ T cells from blood, cultured in vitro. The TCR was taken from a human donor who had recovered from COVID-19. The CDR3 spells CSVPGRSRGYTF. DNA of the CDR3: TGCAGTGTTCCGGGACGCTCGCGTGGCTACACCTTC.